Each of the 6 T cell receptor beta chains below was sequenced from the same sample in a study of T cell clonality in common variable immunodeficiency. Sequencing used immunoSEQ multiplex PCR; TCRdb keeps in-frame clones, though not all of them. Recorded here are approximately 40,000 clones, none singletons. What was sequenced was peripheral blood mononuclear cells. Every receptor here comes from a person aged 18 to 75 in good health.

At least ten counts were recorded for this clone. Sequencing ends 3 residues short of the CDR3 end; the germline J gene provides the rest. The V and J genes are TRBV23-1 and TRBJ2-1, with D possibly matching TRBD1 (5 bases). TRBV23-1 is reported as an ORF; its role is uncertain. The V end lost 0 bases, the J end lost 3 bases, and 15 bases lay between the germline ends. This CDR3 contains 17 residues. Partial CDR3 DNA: TGCGCCAGCAGTCAATCGGAAGGGGCCCGTCGCTACAATGAG. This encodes CASSQSEGARRYNE. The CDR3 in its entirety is CASSQSEGARRYNEQFF.

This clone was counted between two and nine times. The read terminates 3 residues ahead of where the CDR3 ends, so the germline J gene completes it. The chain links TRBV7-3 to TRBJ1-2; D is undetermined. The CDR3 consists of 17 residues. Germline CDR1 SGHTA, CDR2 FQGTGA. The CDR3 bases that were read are TGTGCCAGCAGCTTATTAGGGCTAGCGGAAACCTACAATGAC. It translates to CASSLLGLAETYND. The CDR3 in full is CASSLLGLAETYNDYTF.

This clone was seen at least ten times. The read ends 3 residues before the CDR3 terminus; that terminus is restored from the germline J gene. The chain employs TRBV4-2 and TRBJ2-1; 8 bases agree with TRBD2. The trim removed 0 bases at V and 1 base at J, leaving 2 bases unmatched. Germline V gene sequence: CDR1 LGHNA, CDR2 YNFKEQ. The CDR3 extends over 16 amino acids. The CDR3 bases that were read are TGTGCCAGCAGCCAAGATACTAGCGGATCCTACAATGAG. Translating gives CASSQDTSGSYNE. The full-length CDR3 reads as CASSQDTSGSYNEQFF.

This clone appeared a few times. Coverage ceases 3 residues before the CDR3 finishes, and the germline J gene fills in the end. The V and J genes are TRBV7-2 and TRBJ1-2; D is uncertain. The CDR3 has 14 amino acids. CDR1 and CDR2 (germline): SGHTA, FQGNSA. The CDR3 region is CASSGTLAGGDYTF. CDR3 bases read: TGTGCCAGCAGCGGTACGCTAGCGGGAGGCGAC.

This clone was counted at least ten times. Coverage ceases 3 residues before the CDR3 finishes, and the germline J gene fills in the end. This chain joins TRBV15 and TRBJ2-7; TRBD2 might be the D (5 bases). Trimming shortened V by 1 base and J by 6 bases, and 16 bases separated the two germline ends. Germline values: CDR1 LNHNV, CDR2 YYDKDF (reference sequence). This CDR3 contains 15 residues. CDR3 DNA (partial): TGTGCCACCAGCAGAGCGTTCGAGGGTTCGGTCGAG. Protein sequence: CATSRAFEGSVE. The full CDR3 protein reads CATSRAFEGSVEQYF.

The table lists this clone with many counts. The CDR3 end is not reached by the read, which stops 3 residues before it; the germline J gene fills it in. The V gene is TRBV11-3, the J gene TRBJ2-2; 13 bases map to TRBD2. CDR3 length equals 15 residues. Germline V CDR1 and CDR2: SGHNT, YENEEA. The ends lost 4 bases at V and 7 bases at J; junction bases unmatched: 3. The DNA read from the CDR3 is TGTGCCAGCAGCTCCGGGACTAGCGGGGTCGGGGAG. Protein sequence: CASSSGTSGVGE. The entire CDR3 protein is CASSSGTSGVGELFF.